This T cell receptor beta chain comes out of a study of early T cells in non-severe SARS-CoV-2 infection. Overall study context: Unsorted whole-blood RNA was sequenced in bulk, leaving chains unpaired.

This clonotype was counted once. TCRdb re-called the 5' RACE reads through MiXCR, storing one row per CDR3 protein. Here the sample spans approximately 63,000 distinct CDR3 sequences, about 6% being singletons. Trimming took 1 base from V and 8 from J, leaving 6 bases between them. The CDR3 contains 12 residues. Here the sequenced sample was whole blood, taken at baseline. The TCR was taken from an adult who was a healthcare worker with PCR-confirmed SARS-CoV-2 infection or an uninfected control (not recorded which). The chain has TRBV12-3 or TRBV12-4 and TRBJ2-1; D unresolved. The CDR3 is CASSLGEYEQFF. In DNA form, the CDR3 reads TGTGCCAGCAGTTTAGGGGAATATGAGCAGTTCTTC.